The present entry profiles one T cell receptor (beta chain) with its context. Its antigen is not identified. Germline values: CDR1 SEHNR, CDR2 FQNEAQ (reference sequence). This CDR3 region has 16 residues. The V segment lost 0 bases and the J segment 3 bases; nucleotides outside the gene matches: 6. The data were produced by immunoSEQ multiplex PCR, yet TCRdb's version contains in-frame clones alone and is incomplete. The data show some 52,000 clones, under 98% seen once. This entry belongs to a study of siplizumab effects on memory and regulatory T cells. Study results and limitations: Naive T cells were seen as more diverse than memory cells and as major alloresponse contributors. Phenotypic classification as naive or memory proved unattainable for roughly 75-96% of proliferating CD4+ or CD8+ clones.

Sequencing was carried out using naive CD4+ T cells sorted from blood. The V and J genes are TRBV7-9 and TRBJ2-5; 8 nucleotides line up with TRBD2. The sequence was obtained from a human donor in good health. The CDR3 DNA is TGTGCCAGCAGCTTAGCAGGACTAGCAGTTAAAGAGACCCAGTACTTC. It codes for CASSLAGLAVKETQYF.